This entry concerns a single T cell receptor (beta chain). The CDR3 has 13 residues. V lost 8 bases, J lost 3 bases, and 10 bases lay in between. The entry originates in a study of T cell responses to AZD1222 COVID-19 vaccine. Only in-frame clones appear in the TCRdb table, and some are missing; sequencing was by immunoSEQ multiplex PCR. Found here are 90,000 to 120,000 clones, about nine tenths of them singletons; the top ten hold about 9.1%. The chain has TRBV12-3 or TRBV12-4 and TRBJ2-2; a possible D gene is TRBD1 (5 bases). The sequence was collected from an adult who received the AZD1222 COVID-19 vaccine. Sequencing was performed on peripheral blood, taken 28 days after the second AZD1222 dose. CDR3 sequence (DNA): TGTGCCAGCTCACCCAGGGACACCGGGGAGCTGTTTTTT. Translated, it gives CASSPRDTGELFF.